The clone carrying this TCR beta chain was seen repeatedly, ten times or more. Its antigen is as yet unknown. This entry comes from a study of CD8+CD57+ T cells in acquired aplastic anemia. Study as a whole: CD4+ cell libraries from healthy donors averaged approximately 9.8 million reads. The study's findings and limits: A set of approximately 29 CD8+ CDR3 sequences was shared between patients and controls, and these sequences appeared highly expressed in patients. Patients showed no significant difference from controls in CD8+ Simpson's diversity.

Genomic DNA provided the template from which TCR beta VDJ and CDR3 profiles were obtained. A single record per CDR3 protein comes from TCRdb applying MiXCR to the reads. The repertoire holds approximately 81,000 distinct CDR3 sequences, with about half as singletons. CDR3 length: 15 amino acids. Unmatched junction bases numbered 3, after V lost 1 base and J lost 1 base. Germline loops: CDR1 SGHAT, CDR2 FQNNGV. The source material was sorted CD4+, CD8+, or CD8+CD57+ T cells (not recorded which) from PBMCs. This receptor was taken from a human donor in good health, serving as a control. The gene calls are TRBV11-2 and TRBJ2-7, with TRBD1 identical over 8 bases. The CDR3 DNA reads as TGTGCCAGCAGCTTAGGGACAGGGACGTCCTACGAGCAGTACTTC. Translated: CASSLGTGTSYEQYF.